This TCR beta chain was captured in a study of shared clonotypes between healthy human individuals. Findings and limits, study-wide: Clonotypes shared by all four donors outscored non-shared clonotypes in generation probability.

Clones were read by immunoSEQ multiplex PCR, and TCRdb kept only the in-frame ones, dropping some. This table holds hundreds of thousands of clones, 90% to 97% found once. CDR1 is MNHNS, CDR2 SASEGT, per germline. V was clipped by 4 bases and J by 2 bases, with 21 bases between them. The CDR3 spans 17 residues. Naive CD8 cells were CD45RO-negative, positively selected for CCR7, excluding terminally differentiated effector memory CD45RA+ cells. With regard to this clone: Its matching antigen is unknown.

Sequenced input: naive CD8+ T cells sorted from blood. The genes are TRBV6-1 and TRBJ2-7; D is unresolved. The clonotype originates from a woman younger than 45 in good health. The CDR3 loop is CASSGFLAEGKTYEQYF. The CDR3 DNA reads as TGTGCCAGCAGTGGCTTTTTGGCAGAAGGAAAGACCTACGAGCAGTACTTC.